The text below deals with one T cell receptor (beta chain). Its specificity is unknown. Naive CD8 cells lacked CD45RO, underwent positive selection for CCR7 and left out terminally differentiated effector memory CD45RA+ cells. V shed 1 base and J shed 13 bases, with 11 bases lying between them. Germline CDR1 reads MGHRA; CDR2 reads YSYEKL. The CDR3 spans 12 residues. Clones were sequenced by immunoSEQ multiplex PCR, and TCRdb holds only the in-frame ones, with some missing. The sample lists about 2 million clones; about 95% were seen once. The data belong to a study of shared clonotypes between healthy human individuals. Study-level points and caveats: As a rule, naive subsets had a larger estimated richness than memory subsets. With a handful of donors compared, around 4.7% of naive CD4 clonotypes were shared.

This TCR was recovered from a man aged 18 to 29 in good health. V usage is TRBV4-1 and J usage is TRBJ2-1; the D gene is possibly TRBD1 (6 bases). The sample comprised naive CD8+ T cells sorted from blood. The CDR3 protein is CASSQVGQTQFF. CDR3 DNA: TGCGCCAGCAGCCAAGTGGGACAAACTCAGTTCTTC.